Shown below are 21 T cell receptor beta chains from a single sample sequenced in a study of T cells after yellow fever vaccination (dated by TCRdb to between 2018 and 2021). The treatment or condition label, as the study defines it: live attenuated yellow fever vaccine strain. Library preparation was by 5' RACE. Sequencing used an Illumina HiSeq 2500. In-frame beta chains were kept once TCRdb had trimmed the public reads at Q25 with fastp and called clones with MiXCR. Records with the same CDR3 protein are collapsed into one entry carrying the most frequent genes and DNA. For this sample there are 500,000 to 650,000 distinct CDR3 sequences; about a sixth appear just once. The ten largest make up 15% to 20% of the sample. The material was PBMCs, obtained 5 to 6 days after the first yellow fever vaccination. The receptor source for this set is a man aged 18 to 30 who received the YFV17D yellow fever vaccine.

Worth noting for this clonotype: An end of the junction differs from the germline gene, which may be a read error. The rearrangement uses TRBV20-1 and TRBJ2-1, with unresolved D. CDR3 length: 13 residues. Per the germline V gene, CDR1 is DFQATT and CDR2 is SNEGSKA (reference sequence). CDR3 sequence reads: CSATHHNYNEQSF. CDR3 DNA: TGCAGTGCTACACACCACAATTATAATGAGCAGTCCTTC.

In this sample, this clonotype turned up a few times. The genes are TRBV10-3 and TRBJ2-3, with D possibly matching TRBD1 (5 bases). Germline loops: CDR1 ENHRY, CDR2 SYGVKD. The length of the CDR3 is 14 residues. The V gene lost 3 bases and the J gene lost 2 bases, with 9 bases spanning the gap. The DNA of the CDR3 is TGTGCCATCAGTGACAGGGTTCCCACAGATACGCAGTATTTT. Residues: CAISDRVPTDTQYF.

This clonotype was found many times. The chain carries TRBV4-3 and TRBJ2-1; D remains unclear. Germline assignment: CDR1 LGHNA and CDR2 YSLEER. Trimming left V 4 bases short and J 0 bases short, with 10 bases between. This CDR3 contains 15 residues. Written as DNA, the CDR3 is TGCGCCAGCAGCCTGAGCAGGAGCTCCTACAATGAGCAGTTCTTC. It translates to CASSLSRSSYNEQFF.

This clonotype occurred many times. The chain employs TRBV4-3 and TRBJ2-5; D tentatively fits TRBD1 or TRBD2 (5 bases each). Per germline, CDR1 LGHNA and CDR2 YSLEER. The CDR3 is 16 residues long. V shed 1 base and J shed 2 bases, with 14 bases lying between them. CDR3 loop: CASSQGVGREQETQYF. The CDR3 nucleotides are TGCGCCAGCAGCCAAGGGGTAGGCAGGGAGCAAGAGACCCAGTACTTC.

A few counts support this clonotype. The J gene is TRBJ1-5, the V gene TRBV5-1; D is undetermined. With 2 bases removed from V and 0 bases from J, the gap between germline ends came to 9 bases. The CDR3 is made up of 15 amino acids. The germline V gene has CDR1 SGHRS and CDR2 YFSETQ. The CDR3 bases are TGCGCCAGCAGCTTATCACCCAGTAGCAATCAGCCCCAGCATTTT. Residues: CASSLSPSSNQPQHF.

V usage is TRBV29-1 and J usage is TRBJ1-5, with 10 bases aligning to TRBD1. The V gene end was trimmed by 2 bases and the J gene end by 0 bases; junction bases not matched to a gene: 7. CDR1 and CDR2 from the germline V gene are SQVTM and ANQGSEA. CDR3 length equals 17 residues. CDR3 nucleotide sequence: TGCAGCGTTGAAAAGGGACAGGGGAGTTATAGCAATCAGCCCCAGCATTTT. This encodes CSVEKGQGSYSNQPQHF.

This clonotype was counted between two and nine times. The chain recombines TRBV20-1 with TRBJ2-5, with no clear D. CDR1 is DFQATT, CDR2 SNEGSKA, per germline (reference sequence). CDR3 size: 12 residues. Between the trimmed V and J ends, which lost 7 bases and 3 bases, there was a span of 12 bases. The CDR3 bases are TGCAGTGTGTTGGCCACCGAAGAGACCCAGTACTTC. This encodes CSVLATEETQYF.

This clonotype was picked up a small number of times. V usage is TRBV12-3 or TRBV12-4 and J usage is TRBJ2-1; 10 nucleotides match TRBD2. This CDR3 is 14 amino acids long. V was pared by 3 bases and J by 8 bases, with 4 bases of the junction left unmatched. This CDR3 reads CASSFSGGIDEQFF. CDR3 coding DNA: TGTGCCAGCAGTTTTAGCGGGGGGATCGATGAGCAGTTCTTC.

In this sample, this clonotype turned up a few times. The rearrangement joins TRBV6-2 or TRBV6-3 to TRBJ2-7; no firm D call. The CDR3 covers 16 residues. Germline values: CDR1 MNHEY, CDR2 SVGEGT. The ends were cut back, 2 bases at V and 5 bases at J, with 19 bases in the middle. The CDR3 loop is CASSYRFLRSQHEQYF. For the CDR3, the DNA is TGTGCCAGCAGTTACAGGTTCTTGAGGAGTCAACACGAGCAGTACTTC.

V usage is TRBV28 and J usage is TRBJ2-2; no reliable D call. Germline CDR1 reads MDHEN; CDR2 reads SYDVKM. The CDR3 runs 14 residues. V dropped 1 base and J dropped 7 bases, with 10 bases sitting between them. The CDR3 bases are TGTGCCAGCAGTTTATTGTCCCTCAACGGGGAGCTGTTTTTT. It yields the protein CASSLLSLNGELFF.

This clonotype has just a few counts. This rearrangement joins TRBV7-8 to TRBJ2-3, with a possible D match to TRBD2 (5 bases). This CDR3 comprises 13 residues. Per germline, CDR1 SGHVS and CDR2 FQNEAQ. V lost 5 bases, J lost 5 bases, and 11 bases lay in between. CDR3 region: CASSQALGDTQYF. CDR3 nucleotide sequence: TGTGCCAGCAGCCAAGCACTAGGAGATACGCAGTATTTT.

This clonotype was counted a few times. V gene TRBV7-9 combines with J gene TRBJ1-2; D gene ambiguous. Looked up from germline, CDR1 is SEHNR and CDR2 is FQNEAQ (reference sequence). The CDR3 contains 15 residues. V shed 1 base and J shed 3 bases, with 12 bases lying between them. The CDR3 coding sequence is TGTGCCAGCAGCTTAGACCGAGTAATCGACTATGGCTACACCTTC. Encoded protein: CASSLDRVIDYGYTF.

This chain connects TRBV15 to TRBJ1-6; the D gene is possibly TRBD1 (5 bases). The CDR3 spans 14 residues. Germline loops: CDR1 LNHNV, CDR2 YYDKDF (reference sequence). V lost 1 base, J lost 9 bases, and 10 bases lay in between. For the CDR3, the DNA is TGTGCCACCAGCAGAGCCGTGGGGGGTTCACCCCTCCACTTT. Its protein is CATSRAVGGSPLHF.

The rearrangement joins TRBV29-1 to TRBJ1-1; D remains unclear. V lost 3 bases and J 4 bases, leaving 12 bases between the germline ends. The germline V gene has CDR1 SQVTM and CDR2 ANQGSEA. The CDR3 contains 13 residues. CDR3 protein: CSVDLPGGTEAFF. Here the CDR3 DNA reads TGCAGCGTTGATCTTCCGGGCGGCACTGAAGCTTTCTTT.

The chain links TRBV9 to TRBJ1-2, with D possibly TRBD1 on 5 matching bases. Germline values: CDR1 SGDLS, CDR2 YYNGEE. This CDR3 is built from 14 residues. Trimming took 0 bases from V and 3 from J, leaving 9 bases between them. CDR3 in DNA: TGTGCCAGCAGCGTAGCAGGGATGCACTATGGCTACACCTTC. Its protein is CASSVAGMHYGYTF.

This sequence joins TRBV19 and TRBJ2-1, with 10 bases matching TRBD1. Trimming took 3 bases from V and 12 from J; bases not matched to a gene: 17. The germline V gene has CDR1 LNHDA and CDR2 SQIVND (reference sequence). The CDR3 length is 17 residues. The chain's CDR3 is CASSISGLGQGRGTQFF. The CDR3 DNA reads as TGTGCCAGTAGTATTTCGGGATTGGGACAGGGGAGAGGTACGCAGTTCTTC.

The V call is TRBV6-2 or TRBV6-3, the J call TRBJ1-6; D gene uncertain. V was trimmed by 6 bases and J by 4 bases, leaving 22 bases between them. Germline values: CDR1 MNHEY, CDR2 SVGEGT. The CDR3 is 18 residues long. The CDR3 region has the DNA TGTGCCAGCAGGCACCTTACAGCCGCAGAAGGGTATAATTCACCCCTCCACTTT. Its protein is CASRHLTAAEGYNSPLHF.

This chain links TRBV4-1 with TRBJ1-5; TRBD1 is a possible D gene (6 bases). The CDR3 has 16 amino acids. Germline assignment: CDR1 MGHRA and CDR2 YSYEKL. Trimming pared 2 bases from V and 4 bases from J, leaving 15 bases between. The CDR3 DNA sequence: TGCGCCAGCAGCCAACCTGCAGGGGAAGCGAATCAGCCCCAGCATTTT. It codes for CASSQPAGEANQPQHF.

This clonotype was counted between two and nine times. The V and J genes are TRBV6-5 and TRBJ2-3; perhaps D is TRBD1 or TRBD2 (5 bases each). V lost 3 bases, J lost 2 bases, and 21 bases lay in between. The CDR3 length is 18 residues. Germline CDR1 is MNHEY and CDR2 is SVGAGI. The DNA for the CDR3 is TGTGCCAGCAGTTATTCCAACGGGGCTTCCCCACACACAGATACGCAGTATTTT. Translated, it gives CASSYSNGASPHTDTQYF.

This clonotype was recorded a few times. The chain couples TRBV20-1 to TRBJ1-2; 9 bases are a match to TRBD1. Germline V gives CDR1 DFQATT, CDR2 SNEGSKA (reference sequence). The CDR3 length is 13 residues. The V segment lost 3 bases and the J segment 5 bases; nucleotides outside the gene matches: 4. The CDR3 sequence is CSASTGTGYGYTF. The CDR3 region has the DNA TGCAGTGCTAGCACCGGGACAGGGTATGGCTACACCTTC.

The rearrangement links TRBV7-6 to TRBJ2-7, with 8 bases identical to TRBD1. The junction had 12 bases not matched to a gene; V was cut back by 5 bases and J by 3 bases. This CDR3 is built from 16 residues. CDR1 and CDR2 (germline): SGHVS, FNYEAQ. The CDR3 is CASSVGDRYQNYEQYF. Here the CDR3 DNA reads TGTGCCAGCAGCGTAGGGGACAGGTACCAAAACTACGAGCAGTACTTC.